This T cell receptor (beta chain) comes out of a study of T cells in Graves' hyperthyroidism and ophthalmopathy. This clonotype was found a few times. RNA transcripts were the template for amplifying TCR beta CDR3 regions. The primer set for the first-round RT-PCR of the TCR CDR3 was HTBI. In TCRdb, the multiplex PCR reads were re-called with MiXCR into one record per CDR3 protein. The sample records 500,000 to 600,000 distinct CDR3 sequences, just under 20% being singletons. Germline-derived CDR1 and CDR2 are SGDLS and YYNGEE. The CDR3 runs to 16 residues. With V trimmed by 4 bases and J by 5 bases, 11 bases remained unmatched.

The source is a man aged 35 to 55 with Graves' ophthalmopathy. Source material: blood. The rearrangement joins TRBV9 to TRBJ2-3, with 9 bases matching TRBD2. The CDR3 DNA follows: TGTGCCAGCAGCCCCCAAGGCGGGGGGGCGATAGATACGCAGTATTTT. Translation gives CASSPQGGGAIDTQYF.